This note documents a single T cell receptor (beta chain) sequence. Its antigen is still unknown. Germline V gene lookup returns CDR1 SGHNT and CDR2 YYREEE (reference sequence). Trimming took 8 bases from V and 2 from J; bases not matched to a gene: 13. The CDR3 is 18 residues long. The record originates from a study of OX40 agonist ivuxolimab in advanced cancers. Repertoires were generated with immunoSEQ multiplex PCR, while TCRdb's copy carries only in-frame clones and drops some. Of 66,000 or so clones detected, 84% appear once; the ten largest clones hold about 4.1%. Broader study findings: CD4+ and CD8+ T cells in blood underwent clonal expansion by week 6 at 0.1 to 3.0 mg/kg.

The sample in question was CD4+ or CD8+ T cells sorted from blood, obtained in a trial of the OX40 agonist ivuxolimab. The TCR was taken from an adult with an advanced solid tumor such as melanoma, head and neck, liver or kidney cancer. The chain has TRBV5-4 and TRBJ2-1, with 13 nucleotides matching TRBD2. CDR3 nucleotide sequence: TGTGCCAGTAGCCGCGGACTAGCGGGGGAGGACACCTACAATGAGCAGTTCTTC. Protein product: CASSRGLAGEDTYNEQFF.